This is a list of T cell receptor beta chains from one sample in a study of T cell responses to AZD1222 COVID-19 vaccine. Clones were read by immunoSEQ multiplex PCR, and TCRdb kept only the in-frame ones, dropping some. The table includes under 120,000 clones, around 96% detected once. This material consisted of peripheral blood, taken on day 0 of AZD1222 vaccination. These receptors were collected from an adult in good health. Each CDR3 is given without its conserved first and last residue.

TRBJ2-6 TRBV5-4 ASSHPRGTLSGANVLT
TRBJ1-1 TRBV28 ASSSSQSRDSNTEAF
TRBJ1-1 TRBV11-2 ASRLRMGTGPEAF
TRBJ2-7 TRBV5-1 ASSWGTGEDEQY
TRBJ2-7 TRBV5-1 ASSSGASSYEQY
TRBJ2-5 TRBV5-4 ASSRGGFDPQY
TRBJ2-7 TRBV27 ASSLGQGGGEQY
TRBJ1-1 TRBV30 AWNVGKNTEAF
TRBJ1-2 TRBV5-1 ASSFRAGEIDGYT
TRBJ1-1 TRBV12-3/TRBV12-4 ASSPRGTEAF
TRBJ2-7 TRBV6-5 ASSYDTGRNEQY
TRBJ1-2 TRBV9 ANTRRGLGYT
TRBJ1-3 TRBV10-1 ASSEMGDRAQIGNTIY
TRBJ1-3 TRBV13 ASSSPVGAPNTIY
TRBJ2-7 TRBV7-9 ASSFPGEAAIDEQY
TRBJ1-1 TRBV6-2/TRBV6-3 ASSYPGVHTEAF
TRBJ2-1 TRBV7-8 ASSSPGQGANEQF
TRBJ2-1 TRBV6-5 ASREGVGEQF